This TCR beta chain was recorded in a study of patients and donors after allogeneic stem cell transplantation. MiXCR, run by TCRdb on the RT-PCR reads, gives a single entry per CDR3 protein. The sample holds about a million distinct CDR3 sequences, about a sixth seen once. Sequencing was done on a sample of blood, either unsorted or a sorted T cell fraction (not recorded which). This TCR was sampled from a human donor who was either an allogeneic HSCT recipient or a stem cell or donor lymphocyte infusion donor (not recorded which). It is not recorded whose cells these are; they may come from a transplant donor.

The CDR3 region is CASSVVGGGAGEQFF. DNA of the CDR3: TGTGCCAGCAGCGTAGTCGGCGGGGGGGCCGGTGAGCAGTTCTTC. V and J are TRBV9 and TRBJ2-1, with TRBD2 matching over 9 bases. V shed 0 bases, J shed 9 bases, and the junction held 7 bases outside the gene matches. Germline values: CDR1 SGDLS, CDR2 YYNGEE. The CDR3 runs 15 residues.